The clone carrying this T cell receptor (beta chain) was observed at least ten times. Its antigen is unknown. The CDR3 end is not reached by the read, which stops 3 residues before it; the germline J gene fills it in. Germline trimming cut 5 bases from V and 1 base from J; bases unmatched to any gene: 1. Germline CDR1 reads WNHNN; CDR2 reads SYGVQD (reference sequence). The CDR3 has 14 amino acids. The assay was immunoSEQ multiplex PCR, and TCRdb's table has in-frame clones only and misses some. The sample lists tens of thousands of clones, none appearing once, the ten largest making up less than 2%. The data were taken from a study of T cell clonality in common variable immunodeficiency. Points from the study as a whole: CVID subjects showed higher TCRbeta clonality than healthy controls. Fewer deletions and N-nucleotide insertions were reportedly seen in common variable immunodeficiency TCR beta sequences.

This receptor was taken from a person aged 18-70 years in good health. Sequenced input: peripheral blood mononuclear cells. This rearrangement joins TRBV10-1 to TRBJ2-2; 7 bases align to TRBD2. The CDR3: CASSWGGNTGELFF. The part of the CDR3 DNA that was read is TGCGCCAGCAGTTGGGGGGGGAACACCGGGGAG.